This T cell receptor beta chain came from a study of identical twins. CDR1 and CDR2 (germline): GTSNPN, SVGIG (reference sequence). V was clipped by 2 bases and J by 15 bases; unmatched bases: 12. The CDR3 spans 15 residues. This clonotype was detected only a few times. Its antigen is not identified. One entry per CDR3 protein, called by TCRdb with MiXCR from the 5' RACE reads. Of some 760,000 distinct CDR3 sequences listed, roughly 20% were seen once; the top ten hold around 13%. Study-level points and caveats: Alpha sequences out of frame and shared by twins had excess low generation probability.

These records were also assigned to another study, of T cells expressing NK-cell markers.

The sequenced sample was PBMCs. V usage is TRBV30 and J usage is TRBJ2-1, with TRBD2 identical over 14 bases. The receptor was derived from a woman aged 18-29 years in good health. CDR3 loop: CAWSPLGLAGATLFF. CDR3 nucleotides: TGTGCCTGGAGTCCCCTGGGACTAGCGGGGGCTACGCTGTTCTTC.